These T cell receptor beta chains were read from a single sample in a study of cytomegalovirus exposure and HLA in healthy donors. Generated by immunoSEQ multiplex PCR, the TCRdb table keeps only in-frame clones and is missing some. The sample has around 170,000 clones; over 60% are singletons. Source material: PBMCs. Receptors were obtained from a man in his forties in good health and CMV-seronegative. Each CDR3 is given with its conserved first and last residue. The D gene is left open where the match is weak. Part of the rows lack a size; the others show once, few, many or a class for expanded clones.

clone_size	v_call	d_call	j_call	cdr3_nt	cdr3_aa
NA	TRBV5-3	TRBD1	TRBJ2-7	TGTGCCAGGGCGGAGGGACAGGGTCCCTACGAGCAGTACTTC	CARAEGQGPYEQYF
NA	TRBV30	TRBD1	TRBJ1-1	TGTGCCTGGAGTGGACAGGGGAACACTGAAGCTTTCTTT	CAWSGQGNTEAFF
NA	TRBV7-9	NA	TRBJ1-1	TGTGCCAGCAGCTTGGACGGGATCCGTGAATCTTTCTTT	CASSLDGIRESFF
NA	TRBV7-2	NA	TRBJ2-3	TGTGCCAGCAGCCCCGTAGGGGGGGCCAGCACAGATACGCAGTATTTT	CASSPVGGASTDTQYF
NA	TRBV11-2	NA	TRBJ2-2	TGTGCCAGCAGCTTAGGCCCAGAAAACACCGGGGAGCTGTTTTTT	CASSLGPENTGELFF
NA	TRBV9	NA	TRBJ2-6	TGTGCCAGCAGCGTGCCTAGAAGTGGGGCCAACGTCCTGACTTTC	CASSVPRSGANVLTF
NA	TRBV7-2	NA	TRBJ2-1	TGTGCCAGCAGCCCGAGGAAAAGCTCCTACAATGAGCAGTTCTTC	CASSPRKSSYNEQFF
NA	TRBV6-5	NA	TRBJ1-1	TGTGCCAGCACCACAGGGTCGGGGTCAACTGAAGCTTTCTTT	CASTTGSGSTEAFF
NA	TRBV7-9	NA	TRBJ1-1	TGTGCCAGCAGCGAGCCGAGGAACACTGAAGCTTTCTTT	CASSEPRNTEAFF
NA	TRBV28	NA	TRBJ2-7	TGTGCCAGCAGGTTTGAGGGCAGCTACGAGCAGTACTTC	CASRFEGSYEQYF
NA	TRBV30	TRBD2	TRBJ2-5	TGTGCCTGGAGTGTACAGCCAAGCGGGGATGGATCAGACCAGTACTTC	CAWSVQPSGDGSDQYF
NA	TRBV5-1	TRBD1	TRBJ1-4	TGCGCCAGCAGTTCAGACAGGGTGGGTGAAAAACTGTTTTTT	CASSSDRVGEKLFF
NA	TRBV5-1	TRBD2	TRBJ2-7	TGCGCCAGCAGACCCGCCGCCGGGACTAGGTCCTTAGAGCAGTACTTC	CASRPAAGTRSLEQYF
NA	TRBV28	TRBD1	TRBJ2-7	TGTGCCAGCAGCCAAGGACAGGGGGCGAGAGAGCAGTACTTC	CASSQGQGAREQYF
NA	TRBV4-3	TRBD2	TRBJ2-5	TGCGCCAGCAGCCAACTAACCCAGGCGGGGGGTGGGCAGACCCAGTACTTC	CASSQLTQAGGGQTQYF
NA	TRBV7-2	TRBD2	TRBJ2-7	TGTGCCAGCAGCTTACAGGCTAGCGGGGGAGGGGAGCAGTACTTC	CASSLQASGGGEQYF
NA	TRBV7-9	TRBD1	TRBJ1-4	TGTGCCAGCAGCCTCGGACAGGGGCCTGTCCTGAATGAAAAACTGTTTTTT	CASSLGQGPVLNEKLFF
NA	TRBV11-3	NA	TRBJ2-6	TGTGCCAGCAGCCTTGGTAGCTCTGGGGCCAACGTCCTGACTTTC	CASSLGSSGANVLTF
few	TRBV7-8	NA	TRBJ2-7	TGTGCCAGCAGCTTAGTCGGGTCATCCTACGAGCAGTACTTC	CASSLVGSSYEQYF
NA	TRBV10-3	NA	TRBJ2-1	TGTGCCATCAGTGAGTCGCAGTTGGCAGGTGGTAAGAATGAGCAGTTCTTC	CAISESQLAGGKNEQFF
NA	TRBV7-9	TRBD1	TRBJ2-3	TGTGCCAGCAGCTACAGACAGGGGTGGGTGGATACGCAGTATTTT	CASSYRQGWVDTQYF
NA	TRBV5-5	NA	TRBJ2-6	TGTGCCAGCAGCTCCTCAGGGGCCCGCCTTAACTCTGGGGCCAACGTCCTGACTTTC	CASSSSGARLNSGANVLTF
NA	TRBV5-6	TRBD1	TRBJ2-7	TGTGCCAGCAGCACCGGACAGGGGTCCTACGAGCAGTACTTC	CASSTGQGSYEQYF
NA	TRBV30	NA	TRBJ2-6	TGTGCCTGGAGTGCCGCTGGGGCCAACGTCCTGACTTTC	CAWSAAGANVLTF
NA	TRBV5-1	TRBD1	TRBJ2-7	TGCGCCAGCAAATTTACAGGGGGAGGCTCCTACGAGCAGTACTTC	CASKFTGGGSYEQYF
NA	TRBV7-9	NA	TRBJ2-2	TGTGCCAGCAGCTCCGGGGGAGCCGGCGGGGAGCTGTTTTTT	CASSSGGAGGELFF
NA	TRBV12-5	NA	TRBJ1-2	TGTGCTATTTACGGGGGGGACTATGACTATGGCTACACCTTC	CAIYGGDYDYGYTF
NA	TRBV14	NA	TRBJ1-2	TGTGCCAGCAGCCTGAACGGGGGAAACTATGGCTACACCTTC	CASSLNGGNYGYTF
few	TRBV19	TRBD1	TRBJ2-1	TGTGCCAGTAGTATCTTTACAGGGGGATCCTACAATGAGCAGTTCTTC	CASSIFTGGSYNEQFF
NA	TRBV7-9	NA	TRBJ1-5	TGTGCCAGCAGCTTAGATAGCCAGCCCCAGCATTTT	CASSLDSQPQHF
few	TRBV6-1	TRBD1	TRBJ1-4	TGTGCCAGCAGTGAGACAGGGCCTAATGAAAAACTGTTTTTT	CASSETGPNEKLFF
NA	TRBV7-3	TRBD1	TRBJ1-2	TGTGCCAGCAGCTTAGGGACAGGGGTCGGCTACACCTTC	CASSLGTGVGYTF
NA	TRBV5-1	TRBD1	TRBJ1-1	TGCGCCAGCAGCAAGACAGGGGGGAACACTGAAGCTTTCTTT	CASSKTGGNTEAFF
NA	TRBV5-4	NA	TRBJ2-5	TGTGCCAGCAGCTATGGCGGGCAAGAGACCCAGTACTTC	CASSYGGQETQYF
NA	TRBV11-2	TRBD1	TRBJ2-7	TGTGCCAGCAGCTTCCGACAGGGTTTGGTCTACGAGCAGTACTTC	CASSFRQGLVYEQYF
NA	TRBV10-1	TRBD1	TRBJ2-2	TGCGCCAGCAGTAGGGACAGTAACACCGGGGAGCTGTTTTTT	CASSRDSNTGELFF
once	TRBV30	TRBD1	TRBJ1-1	TGTGCCTGGAGCGGGACAGCCCCATTTAAAGCTTTCTTT	CAWSGTAPFKAFF
NA	TRBV30	NA	TRBJ2-2	TGTGCCTGGAGTGCTTCTAACACCGGGGAGCTGTTTTTT	CAWSASNTGELFF
NA	TRBV16	NA	TRBJ2-5	TGTGCCAGCAGCCCATTGACAGATGAGGAGACCCAGTACTTC	CASSPLTDEETQYF
NA	TRBV25-1	TRBD1	TRBJ1-1	TGTGCCAGCAGTGACCCTACAGGGGACACTGAAGCTTTCTTT	CASSDPTGDTEAFF
NA	TRBV6-6	TRBD1	TRBJ1-5	TGTGCCAGCAGTGGGACAGGGCTCCAGCATTTT	CASSGTGLQHF
few	TRBV19	TRBD2	TRBJ2-1	TGTGCCAGCCTACAGCGGGGGCACTCCTACAATGAGCAGTTCTTC	CASLQRGHSYNEQFF
few	TRBV6-5	TRBD2	TRBJ2-7	TGTGCCAGCAGTTTAGCGGGACTCTCCTACGAGCAGTACTTC	CASSLAGLSYEQYF
NA	TRBV7-7	TRBD2	TRBJ2-1	TGTGCCAGCAGCTTAGGCGGACTAGACAATGAGCAGTTCTTC	CASSLGGLDNEQFF
NA	TRBV7-6	TRBD1	TRBJ2-7	TGTGCCAGCAGCTCCCGGACAGGGCCACTCTACGAGCAGTACTTC	CASSSRTGPLYEQYF
NA	TRBV27	NA	TRBJ1-1	TGTGCCAGCAGTCCCCTCCCCGGCGGGAACACTGAAGCTTTCTTT	CASSPLPGGNTEAFF
once	TRBV19	NA	TRBJ1-2	TGTGCCAGTAGCTATGGTAACTATGGCTACACCTTC	CASSYGNYGYTF
NA	TRBV7-8	NA	TRBJ2-2	TGTGCCAGCAGCCAGAAGTCCACCGGGGAGCTGTTTTTT	CASSQKSTGELFF
NA	TRBV18	NA	TRBJ1-2	TGTGCCAGCTCACCACCCGGAGCTGGCTACACCTTC	CASSPPGAGYTF
NA	TRBV29-1	NA	TRBJ1-5	TGCAGCGTCCTCCGGGACTGGGATCAGCCCCAGCATTTT	CSVLRDWDQPQHF
NA	TRBV10-3	TRBD2	TRBJ2-2	TGTGCCATTAGAGACCGGGACTACTACACCGGGGAGCTGTTTTTT	CAIRDRDYYTGELFF
NA	TRBV6-1	TRBD2	TRBJ2-5	TGTGCCTTCGGGTGGGGGGGACGTGAGACCCAGTACTTC	CAFGWGGRETQYF
NA	TRBV5-1	NA	TRBJ1-1	TGCGCCAGCAGTCTGGAAGGGGAATGGAACACTGAAGCTTTCTTT	CASSLEGEWNTEAFF
NA	TRBV7-9	NA	TRBJ2-3	TGTTCCAGCAGCTTACCCAAAGAAAGGACAGAGGTAGATACGCAGTATTTT	CSSSLPKERTEVDTQYF
NA	TRBV10-3	NA	TRBJ2-2	TGTGCCATCAGTGAGTCAAAGGCTAGCAACACCGGGGAGCTGTTTTTT	CAISESKASNTGELFF
NA	TRBV29-1	TRBD1	TRBJ2-5	TGCAGCGTTGAAGATGGCAGGGGGCCGGAGACCCAGTACTTC	CSVEDGRGPETQYF
NA	TRBV11-2	NA	TRBJ1-2	TGTGCCAGCAGCTTAGACGGTAATGGCTACACCTTC	CASSLDGNGYTF
NA	TRBV11-3	NA	TRBJ2-6	TGTGCCAGCAGCTTAGATTACGAGAGGGTAAGGTCAGGGGCCAACGTCCTGACTTTC	CASSLDYERVRSGANVLTF
NA	TRBV7-9	NA	TRBJ1-3	TGTGCCAGCAGCGTCCAGGGTTTGGGAAACACCATATATTTT	CASSVQGLGNTIYF